Below, 9 T cell receptor beta chains from the same sample are listed, as sequenced in a study of cytomegalovirus exposure and HLA in healthy donors. With 60 Vbeta and 13 Jbeta primers, the PCR was carried out. Using immunoSEQ multiplex PCR, the repertoire was profiled, and TCRdb retains in-frame clones only, with some absent. The sample includes 230,000 or so clones, around 90% of them seen just once. Sequencing was carried out using PBMCs. The receptors shown here come from a girl aged 2-10 years in good health and CMV-seronegative.

The CDR3 DNA follows: TGTGCCAGCAGCGGAACGGAGTTCCAAGAGACCCAGTACTTC. Translation gives CASSGTEFQETQYF. The J gene is TRBJ2-5, the V gene TRBV9, with no clear D. Trimming shortened V by 3 bases and J by 1 base, and 10 bases separated the two germline ends. This CDR3 region has 14 residues. Germline V gene lookup returns CDR1 SGDLS and CDR2 YYNGEE.

V and J are TRBV15 and TRBJ1-3, with a weak D call TRBD1 (6 bases). The CDR3 consists of 14 residues. Germline V CDR1 and CDR2: LNHNV, YYDKDF (reference sequence). V gave up 7 bases and J gave up 7 bases, with 17 bases separating them. The CDR3 region is CATTIGQTSNTIYF. CDR3 DNA: TGTGCCACCACAATAGGACAGACGTCGAACACCATATATTTT.

The chain employs TRBV27 and TRBJ2-1; 9 nucleotides align to TRBD1. The ends lost 4 bases at V and 6 bases at J; junction bases unmatched: 7. Germline CDR1 is MNHEY and CDR2 is SMNVEV (reference sequence). This CDR3 has 15 amino acids. The CDR3 bases are TGTGCCAGCAGTTCCACGGGACAGGGCGCCAATGAGCAGTTCTTC. Encoded protein: CASSSTGQGANEQFF.

The chain carries TRBV2 and TRBJ2-1; 11 bases align to TRBD2. The V gene end was trimmed by 2 bases and the J gene end by 7 bases; junction bases not matched to a gene: 1. Germline V gene sequence: CDR1 SNHLY, CDR2 FYNNEI. The CDR3 spans 14 residues. CDR3 in amino acids: CASSELAGGNEQFF. The CDR3 DNA reads as TGTGCCAGCAGTGAACTAGCGGGAGGAAATGAGCAGTTCTTC.

This clone has a handful of counts. V and J are TRBV4-1 and TRBJ1-1; D is unresolved. Trimming took off 1 base at V and 3 bases at J, with 9 bases between the two ends. Per germline, CDR1 MGHRA and CDR2 YSYEKL. The length of the CDR3 is 14 residues. CDR3 DNA: TGCGCCAGCAGCCAAGGAGCAGCGTACACTGAAGCTTTCTTT. It specifies CASSQGAAYTEAFF.

The chain uses TRBV28 and TRBJ1-2, with no clear D. Germline V CDR1 and CDR2: MDHEN, SYDVKM. V lost 8 bases to trimming and J lost 8 bases, with 15 bases between them. CDR3 size: 12 residues. CDR3 bases: TGTGCCAGCCGCGGAAAACTCAGAGGCTACACCTTC. Translated: CASRGKLRGYTF.

The chain carries TRBV5-1 and TRBJ2-5, with D perhaps TRBD2 (5 bases). Germline V CDR1 and CDR2: SGHRS, YFSETQ. The CDR3 has 13 residues. Trimming removed 1 base at V and 5 bases at J, with 9 bases between. The CDR3 nucleotides are TGCGCCAGCAGCTTGTCTAGCAGGGAGACCCAGTACTTC. This codes for CASSLSSRETQYF. The variable domain in full, with the rest retrieved from reference TRBV5-1 and TRBJ2-5, is KAGVTQTPRYLIKTRGQQVTLSCSPISGHRSVSWYQQTPGQGLQFLFEYFSETQRNKGNFPGRFSGRQFSNSRSEMNVSTLELGDSALYLCASSLSSRETQYFGPGTRLLVL.

The chain uses TRBV5-1 and TRBJ2-6, with D possibly being TRBD2 (5 bases). The CDR3 loop spans 18 amino acids. Trimming shortened V by 1 base and J by 0 bases, and 14 bases separated the two germline ends. Per the germline V gene, CDR1 is SGHRS and CDR2 is YFSETQ. The chain's CDR3 is CASSLNWPTSSGANVLTF. The CDR3 DNA is TGCGCCAGCAGCTTGAATTGGCCTACTAGCTCTGGGGCCAACGTCCTGACTTTC.

This chain uses TRBV6-5 with TRBJ1-2; maybe TRBD1 (5 bases). Germline values: CDR1 MNHEY, CDR2 SVGAGI. V lost 7 bases to trimming and J lost 8 bases, with 17 bases between them. This CDR3 comprises 13 residues. The CDR3: CASTQGRPIGYTF. CDR3 in DNA: TGTGCCAGCACTCAGGGCCGCCCTATCGGCTACACCTTC.